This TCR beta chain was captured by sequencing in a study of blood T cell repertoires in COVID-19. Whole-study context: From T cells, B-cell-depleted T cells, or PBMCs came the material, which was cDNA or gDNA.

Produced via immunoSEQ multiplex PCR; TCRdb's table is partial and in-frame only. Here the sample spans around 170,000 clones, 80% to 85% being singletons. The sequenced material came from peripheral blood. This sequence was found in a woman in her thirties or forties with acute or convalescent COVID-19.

The CDR3 loop reads CASSYPGEDTQYF. CDR3 DNA: TGCGCCAGCAGCTATCCCGGGGAAGATACGCAGTATTTT. The V and J genes are TRBV5-1 and TRBJ2-3, with a possible D match to TRBD2 (5 bases). The germline gives CDR1 SGHRS, CDR2 YFSETQ. Deletions cut 3 bases from V and 5 bases from J, with 10 bases between. This CDR3 has 13 residues.